These 19 T cell receptor beta chains originate from one sample sequenced in a study of response to subunit inactivated influenza vaccine. TCRdb ran MiXCR on the RT-PCR reads and lists one entry per CDR3 protein. The sample includes 530,000 or so distinct CDR3 sequences, approximately 12% of them seen just once. The source was PBMCs from blood, collected on the day of vaccination. The receptors originated from a man aged 45-65 years who received an inactivated influenza vaccine.

This clonotype was recorded a few times. The chain is built from TRBV11-2 and TRBJ1-6, with no clear D. Trimming took 1 base from V and 5 from J, leaving 3 bases between them. The CDR3 runs 13 residues. The germline V gene encodes CDR1 SGHAT and CDR2 FQNNGV. CDR3 nucleotides: TGTGCCAGCAGCTTAGTCGATAATTCACCCCTCCACTTT. Protein: CASSLVDNSPLHF.

This clonotype was observed a few times. The J gene is TRBJ2-3, the V gene TRBV12-3 or TRBV12-4, with D unclear. CDR3 length: 12 residues. V lost 2 bases and J lost 4, with 4 bases in between. The CDR3 loop reads CASSLKSDTQYF. The CDR3 DNA reads TGTGCCAGCAGTTTAAAATCAGATACGCAGTATTTT.

This clonotype came up once. CDR3 DNA sequence: TGTGCCAGTAGTATAGAGGGACTAGCGGGGGGGGCGTCTGATGAGCAGTTCTTC. Protein product: CASSIEGLAGGASDEQFF. This sequence joins TRBV19 and TRBJ2-1; 16 nucleotides line up with TRBD2. The trim removed 0 bases at V and 8 bases at J, leaving 7 bases unmatched. This CDR3 is built from 18 residues. The germline gives CDR1 LNHDA, CDR2 SQIVND (reference sequence).

This clonotype has ten or more counts. The rearrangement joins TRBV11-1 to TRBJ2-1, with 11 bases aligning to TRBD2. Germline-derived CDR1 and CDR2 are SGHAT and FQDESV (reference sequence). This CDR3 contains 18 residues. V shed 6 bases and J 1 base; nucleotides not matched to a gene: 11. CDR3 sequence (DNA): TGTGCCAGCAGTAGTCTTCGGACTAGCGGGCGTTCCTACAATGAGCAGTTCTTC. Its translation: CASSSLRTSGRSYNEQFF.

This clonotype was seen repeatedly, ten times or more. The genes are TRBV20-1 and TRBJ2-7, with 7 bases that match TRBD1. Germline V lookup: CDR1 DFQATT, CDR2 SNEGSKA (reference sequence). The CDR3 has 13 amino acids. V shed 6 bases and J 4 bases; nucleotides not matched to a gene: 9. The chain's CDR3 is CSATQTTGYEQYF. The CDR3, as DNA: TGCAGTGCCACGCAAACGACAGGGTACGAGCAGTACTTC.

The chain combines TRBV6-5 with TRBJ2-5; 8 nucleotides line up with TRBD1. The CDR3 covers 16 residues. V shed 0 bases, J shed 5 bases, and the junction held 8 bases outside the gene matches. In germline, CDR1 is MNHEY, CDR2 SVGAGI. The chain's CDR3 is CASSYSGQVQGETQYF. The CDR3 DNA follows: TGTGCCAGCAGTTACTCGGGACAGGTTCAGGGGGAGACCCAGTACTTC.

DNA for the CDR3: TGTGCCAGCAGCCCCCAGAGTAAAAATTCACCCCTCCACTTT. Its protein product is CASSPQSKNSPLHF. V usage is TRBV7-2 and J usage is TRBJ1-6; no clear D gene. Trimming took 5 bases from V and 7 from J, leaving 12 bases between them. The CDR3 is 14 residues long. Germline V gene lookup returns CDR1 SGHTA and CDR2 FQGNSA.

This rearrangement joins TRBV28 to TRBJ2-5, with D perhaps being TRBD1 or TRBD2 (6 bases each). V was cut by 3 bases and J by 1 base, with 18 bases left in between. The CDR3 totals 17 residues. Germline V CDR1 and CDR2: MDHEN, SYDVKM. The CDR3 DNA reads TGTGCCAGCAGTTTGGAAAGTTACGGGGGCTCCCAAGAGACCCAGTACTTC. Translation gives CASSLESYGGSQETQYF.

This clonotype was counted ten times or more. The gene calls are TRBV5-1 and TRBJ2-1; 8 bases fit TRBD2. Germline values: CDR1 SGHRS, CDR2 YFSETQ. V shed 0 bases, J shed 4 bases, and the junction held 12 bases outside the gene matches. The CDR3 covers 18 residues. In nucleotides, the CDR3 is TGCGCCAGCAGCTTGGCTCGGGCTAGCGGGCCCCTGTACAATGAGCAGTTCTTC. Protein sequence: CASSLARASGPLYNEQFF.

This clonotype was seen at least ten times. This chain uses TRBV11-1 with TRBJ2-3; D remains unclear. V lost 1 base and J 5 bases, leaving 1 base between the germline ends. The CDR3 runs to 11 residues. CDR1 and CDR2 (germline): SGHAT, FQDESV (reference sequence). The CDR3 protein is CASSLVDTQYF. CDR3 nucleotides: TGTGCCAGCAGCTTAGTAGATACGCAGTATTTT.

This clonotype appeared many times. The rearrangement joins TRBV29-1 to TRBJ2-2; D possibly corresponds to TRBD2 (5 bases). Per the germline V gene, CDR1 is SQVTM and CDR2 is ANQGSEA. Trimming stripped 3 bases from V and 1 base from J, with 9 bases between. CDR3 size: 14 residues. CDR3 in DNA: TGCAGCGTTGACGCGGGTTTGAACACCGGGGAGCTGTTTTTT. Its translation: CSVDAGLNTGELFF.

For the CDR3, the DNA is TGTGCCAGCAGTGAAAATGGCGCACTGAATCAGCCCCAGCATTTT. This encodes CASSENGALNQPQHF. The rearrangement links TRBV28 to TRBJ1-5; D ambiguous. CDR3 size: 15 residues. V lost 5 bases and J 4 bases, leaving 15 bases between the germline ends. CDR1 MDHEN and CDR2 SYDVKM come from the germline V gene.

This clonotype has just a few counts. This chain links TRBV7-2 with TRBJ1-5; 8 bases align to TRBD1. V lost 4 bases to trimming and J lost 6 bases; unmatched junction nucleotides: 5. From germline, CDR1 is SGHTA and CDR2 FQGNSA. This CDR3 is built from 14 residues. The CDR3 bases are TGTGCCAGCAGCTCGGACAGGGCTCGTCAGCCCCAGCATTTT. Translation: CASSSDRARQPQHF.

The chain links TRBV6-1 to TRBJ2-1; 9 nucleotides agree with TRBD1. Unmatched junction bases numbered 6, after V lost 6 bases and J lost 3 bases. Germline lookup yields CDR1 MNHNS and CDR2 SASEGT. The CDR3 length is 15 residues. Here the CDR3 DNA reads TGTGCCAGCAGGCTCGGGACAGGGTACTACAATGAGCAGTTCTTC. Protein: CASRLGTGYYNEQFF.

This chain links TRBV28 with TRBJ2-3, with TRBD1 matching over 8 bases. Looked up from germline, CDR1 is MDHEN and CDR2 is SYDVKM. J was trimmed by 0 bases and V by 6 bases; bases with no gene match: 5. The CDR3 has 15 amino acids. CDR3 amino acids: CASRGDRPSTDTQYF. CDR3 coding DNA: TGTGCCAGCAGGGGGGACAGGCCTAGCACAGATACGCAGTATTTT.

This clonotype has at least ten counts. The CDR3 nucleotides read TGCAGTGCTAGCTGGGGGGGCCTCAATGAGCAGTTCTTC. It specifies CSASWGGLNEQFF. The chain joins TRBV20-1 to TRBJ2-1; perhaps TRBD2 as D (7 bases). Germline assignment: CDR1 DFQATT and CDR2 SNEGSKA (reference sequence). This CDR3 has 13 residues. The germline V and J ends were trimmed by 3 bases and 6 bases, with 12 bases remaining between them.

This clonotype was detected only a few times. The chain is built from TRBV6-2 or TRBV6-3 and TRBJ2-3; no definite D call. V was clipped by 2 bases and J by 4 bases, with 16 bases between them. Looked up from germline, CDR1 is MNHEY and CDR2 is SVGEGT. The CDR3 covers 16 residues. CDR3 in amino acids: CASSYPHGPASDTQYF. The CDR3 DNA reads TGTGCCAGCAGTTACCCCCACGGACCGGCGTCAGATACGCAGTATTTT.

This clonotype was recorded many times. V and J are TRBV20-1 and TRBJ1-5; TRBD1 might be the D (6 bases). The V gene lost 2 bases and the J gene lost 1 base, with 18 bases spanning the gap. Per germline, CDR1 DFQATT and CDR2 SNEGSKA (reference sequence). The CDR3 length is 17 residues. This CDR3 is CSARRTTGLMSNQPQHF. CDR3 nucleotides: TGCAGTGCTAGAAGAACAACAGGGCTTATGAGCAATCAGCCCCAGCATTTT.

A single count supports this clonotype. The CDR3 region is CSAATGTYEQYF. The CDR3 coding sequence is TGCAGTGCTGCTACAGGGACCTACGAGCAGTACTTC. V gene TRBV20-1 combines with J gene TRBJ2-7, with D maybe TRBD1 (6 bases). The V and J ends lost 5 bases and 2 bases respectively, with 10 bases between them. Germline loops: CDR1 DFQATT, CDR2 SNEGSKA (reference sequence). CDR3 size: 12 residues.